The source of this TCR beta chain is a study of cytomegalovirus exposure and HLA in healthy donors (dated by TCRdb to 2016 to 2017). Regarding the study in general: The 500 to 800 repertoires of the first cohort and the 95 to 150 validation repertoires were produced on the same platform, according to a later analysis. The study was designed to test whether signatures of past pathogen exposure could be identified by cataloging public T cell receptors. Along with the approximately 700-subject first cohort, a separate validation cohort of about 110 different subjects was used. To predict cytomegalovirus infection status, the study combined high-throughput TCR immunosequencing, statistical association of individual TCRs with disease status, and machine learning. The research as a whole found: Most TCR sequences were seen in very few donors, while some public TCRs were found in many individuals. Cytomegalovirus status was reported to be diagnosed by the classifier with high specificity and sensitivity in both the original and validation cohorts. In vitro tests confirmed that a few of the cytomegalovirus-associated TCR beta chains recognize cytomegalovirus antigens. In a later analysis, TCRs clustered in the first cohort were found to also tend to co-occur in the 120 or so validation repertoires, with around 94% of cluster scores above 0. It was suggested by the authors that the approach could potentially be generalized to other disease states and immunological phenotypes. The study gave a list of over 150 TCR beta chains associated with cytomegalovirus. A later analysis had no HLA typing for the validation cohort, so co-occurrence there was scored across all 130 or so repertoires.

The donors belonged to the validation cohort of around 110 subjects, which was separate from the roughly 700-subject first cohort. Spanning cysteine to phenylalanine, the CDR3 consists of 13 amino acids. Only the CDR3 region is kept as DNA, spanning 39 bases read in frame from base 1. The CDR1 and CDR2 encoded by the germline V gene (reference sequence) are MNHEY and SMNVEV. V drops 6 bases and J drops 1 base, leaving 9 bases in between. As regards this clone: The antigen it recognizes is unknown. The sample holds no much larger clone one base away, and base qualities are not on file.

Library preparation employed the immunoSEQ multiplex PCR assay. As for the authors' bioinformatics: A statistical classification framework was built for diagnosing cytomegalovirus status from the catalog of TCR beta chain sequences. This is the immuneACCESS table as TCRdb keeps it, with only in-frame sequences that have V and J called. A part of the clones is gone; compared with another copy, unresolved V genes explain less than half, and the rest is unexplained. The DNA gave D and trimming, while V, J and clone size come from that table. The sample yields 260,000 or so clones; roughly 90% were counted once. Clones ranked in the top ten supply approximately 0.94% of the sample.

Material for sequencing was PBMCs. The V gene is TRBV27 and the J gene is TRBJ1-1, with the identity of the D gene unclear. This TCR came from a woman between 18 and 29 years old in good health and CMV-seronegative. CDR3 reads: CASRPAANTEAFF. Here is the DNA: TGTGCCAGCAGACCGGCGGCGAACACTGAAGCTTTCTTT.